The 11 T cell receptor beta chains presented below share a single source sample, sequenced in a study of CD4 and CD8 cells across lung adenocarcinoma regions. TCRdb passed the PCR reads through MiXCR, listing each CDR3 protein once. The sample carries tens of thousands of distinct CDR3 sequences, under 60% recorded once. Input material: CD8+ T cells from the center of a lung tumor. The source of these receptors is a male donor with lung adenocarcinoma. The CD4 and CD8 labels of this study may be unreliable.

V gene TRBV11-3 combines with J gene TRBJ2-4; the D call may be TRBD1 or TRBD2 (5 bases each). With the DNA end fitting TRBJ2-5 better, the J assignment may be wrong. CDR3 length: 16 amino acids. Germline CDR1 is SGHNT and CDR2 is YENEEA. CDR3 residues: CASRSKLGPRRETQYF. For the CDR3, the DNA is TGTGCCAGCAGATCTAAGTTGGGACCCCGCCGAGAGACCCAGTACTTC.

By its share, this clonotype is medium-sized. The J gene is TRBJ2-1, the V gene TRBV6-1; D is unclear. Germline assignment: CDR1 MNHNS and CDR2 SASEGT. The CDR3 contains 14 residues. V lost 4 bases, J lost 5 bases, and 12 bases lay in between. In DNA, the CDR3 is TGTGCCAGCAGTGTAAGGGTTCGCAACAATGAGCAGTTCTTC. It specifies CASSVRVRNNEQFF.

This clonotype was detected only a few times. This chain uses TRBV20-1 with TRBJ2-5, with 13 bases lining up with TRBD2. This CDR3 region has 14 residues. After removal of 6 bases from V and 5 bases from J, the junction contained 6 bases not matched to a gene. CDR1 is DFQATT, CDR2 SNEGSKA, per germline (reference sequence). CDR3 in DNA: TGCAGTGCCAGGACTAGCGGGAGCTCGGAGACCCAGTACTTC. This sequence encodes CSARTSGSSETQYF.

This clonotype was observed many times. This CDR3 reads CASNIETSGNDEQFF. For the CDR3, the DNA is TGTGCCAGCAACATAGAGACTAGCGGGAACGATGAGCAGTTCTTC. The chain joins TRBV6-1 to TRBJ2-1, with 11 bases aligning to TRBD2. CDR3 length: 15 residues. Germline V gene data show CDR1 as MNHNS and CDR2 as SASEGT. Germline trimming cut 7 bases from V and 8 bases from J; bases unmatched to any gene: 10.

This chain joins TRBV15 and TRBJ2-7; tentatively, D is TRBD1 (6 bases). V was shortened by 3 bases and J by 6 bases, with 15 bases between the two germline ends. Germline V gene lookup returns CDR1 LNHNV and CDR2 YYDKDF (reference sequence). CDR3 length: 14 residues. The DNA of the CDR3 is TGTGCCACCAGCAGCCCAACAGGGAAACGCGAGCAGTACTTC. It is translated as CATSSPTGKREQYF.

V gene TRBV6-1 combines with J gene TRBJ2-3; D not resolved. Near its end, the DNA agrees better with TRBJ2-7, so the J call may be wrong. The length of the CDR3 is 11 residues. Germline CDR1 is MNHNS and CDR2 is SASEGT. CDR3 in DNA: TGTGCCAGCGATCTCACAGAGACGCAGTACTTC. It encodes CASDLTETQYF.

This clonotype came up many times. The V and J genes are TRBV6-5 and TRBJ2-2; 7 nucleotides match TRBD2. This CDR3 is 15 amino acids long. CDR1 MNHEY and CDR2 SVGAGI come from the germline V gene. Unmatched junction bases numbered 5, after V lost 2 bases and J lost 5 bases. The CDR3 protein is CASSYPSAGTGELFF. The CDR3 nucleotides read TGTGCCAGCAGTTACCCCTCAGCGGGAACCGGGGAGCTGTTTTTT.

In the case of this clonotype: One junction end does not reproduce the germline sequence, and a read error may be involved. V usage is TRBV7-6 and J usage is TRBJ2-5; D gene ambiguous. The CDR3 is made up of 14 amino acids. Looked up from germline, CDR1 is SGHVS and CDR2 is FNYEAQ. CDR3 region: CASSPLGGPETQYF. CDR3 sequence (DNA): TGTGCCAGCAGCCCCTTAGGCGGTCCGGAGACGCAGTATTTC.

This clonotype came up a few times. The rearrangement uses TRBV7-2 and TRBJ1-2; a weak D match, TRBD1 (5 bases). The V gene's germline CDR1 is SGHTA and CDR2 FQGNSA. V lost 1 base, J lost 6 bases, and 12 bases lay in between. This CDR3 contains 14 residues. The CDR3 DNA reads as TGTGCCAGCAGCTTAGGAGCAGGGTTTGATGGCTACACCTTC. Protein product: CASSLGAGFDGYTF.

About this clonotype: The junction and the germline gene differ at one end; a read error may be behind it. V and J are TRBV7-2 and TRBJ2-4; D ambiguous. This CDR3 region has 11 residues. Germline values: CDR1 SGHTA, CDR2 FQGNSA. CDR3 in DNA: TGTGCCCGGAGCACCACAAACACGCAGTATTTC. Translation: CARSTTNTQYF.

This clonotype was detected only once. The junction does not match germline at one end; this may be a read error. The chain has TRBV6-5 and TRBJ2-1, with TRBD2 matching over 15 bases. CDR1 MNHEY and CDR2 SVGAGI come from the germline V gene. This CDR3 has 19 amino acids. The CDR3 sequence is CASSYRGLAGGRGNNVQFF. CDR3 DNA sequence: TGTGCCAGCAGTTACCGAGGACTAGCGGGAGGGCGGGGTAACAATGTGCAGTTCTTC.